Listed below are T cell receptor beta chains from one sample, sequenced in a study of T-cell reconstitution after alpha-beta-depleted transplantation in children. Via MiXCR, TCRdb re-called the PCR reads, giving one row per CDR3 protein. This sample has about 830,000 distinct CDR3 sequences, with about 15% found just once. Sequences were derived from PBMCs, mostly from graft donor cells, sampled 360 days after TCRalphabeta/CD19-depleted stem cell transplant. The receptors shown here come from a male patient aged 5 to 17 who had a stem cell transplant for acute lymphoblastic leukemia, so the T cells may come from the graft donor. Both conserved end residues are part of each CDR3. D genes are given only for firm matches. A row's size may be missing; if present it is once, few, many or a size class.

D gene: NA
clone size: NA
J gene: TRBJ2-2
V gene: TRBV6-4
CDR3 DNA: TGTGCCAGCAGGATGGAGGGCGGCGGGGAGCTGTTTTTT
CDR3 protein: CASRMEGGGELFF

D gene: NA
clone size: few
J gene: TRBJ2-5
V gene: TRBV7-3
CDR3 DNA: TGTGCCAGCAGCTTAACTGGAACTAACCAAGAGACCCAGTACTTC
CDR3 protein: CASSLTGTNQETQYF

D gene: NA
clone size: many
J gene: TRBJ2-7
V gene: TRBV28
CDR3 DNA: TGTGCCAGCAGCTCCAGGGTCTACGAGCAGTACTTC
CDR3 protein: CASSSRVYEQYF

D gene: TRBD2
clone size: few
J gene: TRBJ2-1
V gene: TRBV11-2
CDR3 DNA: TGTGCCAGCAGCTTAGTATCTAGCGGGGAATACAATGAGCAGTTCTTC
CDR3 protein: CASSLVSSGEYNEQFF

D gene: NA
clone size: few
J gene: TRBJ1-5
V gene: TRBV15
CDR3 DNA: TGTGCCACCAGCAGAGCGGGGGGCGCCAATCAGCCCCAGCATTTT
CDR3 protein: CATSRAGGANQPQHF

D gene: NA
clone size: NA
J gene: TRBJ2-3
V gene: TRBV15
CDR3 DNA: TGTGCCACCAGCAGAGATCGAGGTAGCGCAACAGATACGCAGTATTTT
CDR3 protein: CATSRDRGSATDTQYF

D gene: TRBD2
clone size: NA
J gene: TRBJ2-6
V gene: TRBV3-1
CDR3 DNA: TGTGCCAGCAGCCCGGGACTAGCGGTCGCTGGGGCCAACGTCCTGACTTTC
CDR3 protein: CASSPGLAVAGANVLTF

D gene: NA
clone size: NA
J gene: TRBJ1-1
V gene: TRBV7-9
CDR3 DNA: TGTGCCAGCAGCGTCGACAGGTTTCACACTGAAGCTTTCTTT
CDR3 protein: CASSVDRFHTEAFF

D gene: TRBD1
clone size: few
J gene: TRBJ2-2
V gene: TRBV7-7
CDR3 DNA: TGTGCCAGCAGGCCGACAGGGAGGAACACCGGGGAGCTGTTTTTT
CDR3 protein: CASRPTGRNTGELFF

D gene: TRBD1
clone size: NA
J gene: TRBJ2-6
V gene: TRBV4-1
CDR3 DNA: TGCGCCAGCAGAACCGGGACAGGGAGGTCAGGGGCCAACGTCCTGACTTTC
CDR3 protein: CASRTGTGRSGANVLTF

D gene: NA
clone size: NA
J gene: TRBJ2-3
V gene: TRBV4-2
CDR3 DNA: TGTGCCAGCAGCCATGGACTCGCGGGTACGCAGTATTTT
CDR3 protein: CASSHGLAGTQYF

D gene: NA
clone size: few
J gene: TRBJ2-1
V gene: TRBV12-3/TRBV12-4
CDR3 DNA: TGTGCCAGCAGTTTAAATTGGAGCAATGAGCAGTTCTTC
CDR3 protein: CASSLNWSNEQFF

D gene: TRBD2
clone size: NA
J gene: TRBJ2-1
V gene: TRBV5-1
CDR3 DNA: TGCGCCAGCAGCTTGGCGACTAGCGGGAGGGCCCCTGAGTTCTTC
CDR3 protein: CASSLATSGRAPEFF

D gene: NA
clone size: many
J gene: TRBJ2-3
V gene: TRBV12-3/TRBV12-4
CDR3 DNA: TGTGCCAGCAGCCCAAGTCGACTAGCAGATACGCAGTATTTT
CDR3 protein: CASSPSRLADTQYF

D gene: NA
clone size: few
J gene: TRBJ1-1
V gene: TRBV7-3
CDR3 DNA: TGTGCCAGCAGCTTAACGAGGGCAGGGAACACTGAAGCTTTCTTT
CDR3 protein: CASSLTRAGNTEAFF

D gene: TRBD2
clone size: few
J gene: TRBJ2-1
V gene: TRBV6-5
CDR3 DNA: TGTGCCAGCAGTTACTCGAAGCGGGAGGCCTACAATGAGCAGTTCTTC
CDR3 protein: CASSYSKREAYNEQFF

D gene: NA
clone size: NA
J gene: TRBJ1-2
V gene: TRBV5-6
CDR3 DNA: TGTGCCAGCAGCTTGGAGGCCAGGAGCTACTATGGCTACACCTTC
CDR3 protein: CASSLEARSYYGYTF

D gene: TRBD1
clone size: many
J gene: TRBJ1-3
V gene: TRBV4-1
CDR3 DNA: TGCGCCAGCAGCCAAGCGACAGGGGGTCTAGGAAACACCATATATTTT
CDR3 protein: CASSQATGGLGNTIYF

D gene: TRBD2
clone size: few
J gene: TRBJ2-2
V gene: TRBV4-1
CDR3 DNA: TGCGCCAGCAGCCAGGGAGGACTAGCGGGTTTATTGCTGTTTTTT
CDR3 protein: CASSQGGLAGLLLFF

D gene: NA
clone size: NA
J gene: TRBJ2-3
V gene: TRBV7-9
CDR3 DNA: TGTGCCAGCAGCTTAGCGCGTCACACAGATACGCAGTATTTT
CDR3 protein: CASSLARHTDTQYF

D gene: NA
clone size: few
J gene: TRBJ2-1
V gene: TRBV4-1
CDR3 DNA: TGCGCCAGCAGCCGTATTGGGGCGACGGATGAGCAGTTCTTC
CDR3 protein: CASSRIGATDEQFF

D gene: NA
clone size: NA
J gene: TRBJ2-1
V gene: TRBV12-5
CDR3 DNA: TGTGCTAGTGGTCCCTTTTCGAAGACAGCGAGCTCCTACAATGAGCAGTTCTTC
CDR3 protein: CASGPFSKTASSYNEQFF

D gene: TRBD1
clone size: NA
J gene: TRBJ2-3
V gene: TRBV7-9
CDR3 DNA: TGTGCCAGCAGCTTCATGGGACAGAACACAGATACGCAGTATTTT
CDR3 protein: CASSFMGQNTDTQYF

D gene: NA
clone size: few
J gene: TRBJ1-5
V gene: TRBV18
CDR3 DNA: TGTGCCAGCTCACCACGGCGGGGTGAGCCCCAGCATTTT
CDR3 protein: CASSPRRGEPQHF

D gene: TRBD2
clone size: NA
J gene: TRBJ2-1
V gene: TRBV14
CDR3 DNA: TGTGCCAGCAGCCAACCCCCCGGACTAGCGGCAAACAATGAGCAGTTCTTC
CDR3 protein: CASSQPPGLAANNEQFF

D gene: NA
clone size: few
J gene: TRBJ2-7
V gene: TRBV13
CDR3 DNA: TGTGCCAGCAGCTTTAATAGGCTTGAGCAGTACTTC
CDR3 protein: CASSFNRLEQYF

D gene: NA
clone size: NA
J gene: TRBJ2-1
V gene: TRBV7-9
CDR3 DNA: TGTGCCACGTTGTACAGGGTTGGTGAGCAGTTCTTC
CDR3 protein: CATLYRVGEQFF

D gene: NA
clone size: few
J gene: TRBJ2-7
V gene: TRBV7-9
CDR3 DNA: TGTGCCAGCAGCTGGACTACCTACGAGCAGTACTTC
CDR3 protein: CASSWTTYEQYF

D gene: NA
clone size: few
J gene: TRBJ2-7
V gene: TRBV6-5
CDR3 DNA: TGTGCCAGCAGTTACGGGGCCCACCTAGACGAGCAGTACTTC
CDR3 protein: CASSYGAHLDEQYF

D gene: NA
clone size: NA
J gene: TRBJ1-1
V gene: TRBV19
CDR3 DNA: TGTGCCAGTATAAACAGTGTGCTCACTGAAGCTTTCTTT
CDR3 protein: CASINSVLTEAFF

D gene: NA
clone size: few
J gene: TRBJ1-5
V gene: TRBV4-1
CDR3 DNA: TGCGCCAGCAGCCAAGAAGCCCTCCATCAGCCCCAGCATTTT
CDR3 protein: CASSQEALHQPQHF

D gene: NA
clone size: few
J gene: TRBJ2-3
V gene: TRBV4-1
CDR3 DNA: TGCGCCAGCAGCCAAGTGTACTCAGATACGCAGTATTTT
CDR3 protein: CASSQVYSDTQYF

D gene: TRBD2
clone size: NA
J gene: TRBJ2-1
V gene: TRBV5-8
CDR3 DNA: TGTGCCAGCAGCTTGGCGGCGGGAGGGCCACTCAATGAGCAGTTCTTC
CDR3 protein: CASSLAAGGPLNEQFF

D gene: TRBD1
clone size: NA
J gene: TRBJ2-7
V gene: TRBV12-3/TRBV12-4
CDR3 DNA: TGTGCCAGCAGTTTTGGGGCGGGACAGGGGAACTACGAGCAGTACTTC
CDR3 protein: CASSFGAGQGNYEQYF

D gene: NA
clone size: NA
J gene: TRBJ2-1
V gene: TRBV5-1
CDR3 DNA: TGCGCCAGCAGCTACGGGGCTCTGGCCAATGAGCAGTTCTTC
CDR3 protein: CASSYGALANEQFF

D gene: NA
clone size: few
J gene: TRBJ2-2
V gene: TRBV4-1
CDR3 DNA: TGCGCCAGCAGCCCCACCCCTTCAAACACCGGGGAGCTGTTTTTT
CDR3 protein: CASSPTPSNTGELFF

D gene: NA
clone size: NA
J gene: TRBJ2-3
V gene: TRBV6-4
CDR3 DNA: TGTGCCAGCAGTGACTCAAGAATCCCCACAGATACGCAGTATTTT
CDR3 protein: CASSDSRIPTDTQYF

D gene: TRBD2
clone size: many
J gene: TRBJ2-1
V gene: TRBV7-9
CDR3 DNA: TGTGCCAGCAGCCTAGCGGGACGTGAGCAGTTCTTC
CDR3 protein: CASSLAGREQFF

D gene: TRBD1
clone size: many
J gene: TRBJ2-7
V gene: TRBV7-2
CDR3 DNA: TGTGCCAGCAGCTTAGTACCACAGGGGAGCTACGAGCAGTACTTC
CDR3 protein: CASSLVPQGSYEQYF

D gene: NA
clone size: NA
J gene: TRBJ2-1
V gene: TRBV29-1
CDR3 DNA: TGCAGCGTTGACAGATATGAGCAGTTCTTC
CDR3 protein: CSVDRYEQFF

D gene: NA
clone size: NA
J gene: TRBJ2-7
V gene: TRBV6-2/TRBV6-3
CDR3 DNA: TGTGCCAGCAGTTACCTTGGACAGCCTCTCTACGAGCAGTACTTC
CDR3 protein: CASSYLGQPLYEQYF

D gene: NA
clone size: few
J gene: TRBJ2-5
V gene: TRBV11-2
CDR3 DNA: TGTGCCAGCAGCAGCGGACCAGCGCAAGAGACCCAGTACTTC
CDR3 protein: CASSSGPAQETQYF

D gene: NA
clone size: few
J gene: TRBJ2-7
V gene: TRBV20-1
CDR3 DNA: TGCAGTGCCCCTTCTAGGCACTTTGAGCAGTACTTC
CDR3 protein: CSAPSRHFEQYF

D gene: NA
clone size: NA
J gene: TRBJ1-2
V gene: TRBV9
CDR3 DNA: TGTGCCAGCAGCGTAGCTCGGGCTGACTCTATCTATGGCTACACCTTC
CDR3 protein: CASSVARADSIYGYTF

D gene: NA
clone size: few
J gene: TRBJ2-1
V gene: TRBV7-6
CDR3 DNA: TGTGCCAGCAGCTTACAGTTATTGGGGACAACCAGCTCCTACAATGAGCAGTTCTTC
CDR3 protein: CASSLQLLGTTSSYNEQFF

D gene: NA
clone size: NA
J gene: TRBJ1-2
V gene: TRBV2
CDR3 DNA: TGTGCCAGCAGGGAATCCGAACTCTATGGCTACACCTTC
CDR3 protein: CASRESELYGYTF

D gene: NA
clone size: NA
J gene: TRBJ2-5
V gene: TRBV13
CDR3 DNA: TGTGCCAGCAGCTTTATGACAGAAGAGACCCAGTACTTC
CDR3 protein: CASSFMTEETQYF

D gene: NA
clone size: few
J gene: TRBJ2-2
V gene: TRBV20-1
CDR3 DNA: TGCAGTGCTAGTGGGGAAAGGGCCCTTCGGGGCACCGGGGAGCTGTTTTTT
CDR3 protein: CSASGERALRGTGELFF

D gene: NA
clone size: NA
J gene: TRBJ2-2
V gene: TRBV6-5
CDR3 DNA: TGTGCCAGCAGTTACCTCGAGGGGGTCCTGTTTTTT
CDR3 protein: CASSYLEGVLFF

D gene: TRBD1
clone size: many
J gene: TRBJ2-1
V gene: TRBV24-1
CDR3 DNA: TGTGCCACCAGTGGGGACAGGGGGAGCTCCTACAATGAGCAGTTCTTC
CDR3 protein: CATSGDRGSSYNEQFF